This is a list of T cell receptor beta chains from one sample in a study of regulatory T cells in long-lasting Graves disease. TCRdb called the multiplex PCR reads again in MiXCR, with one record for every CDR3 protein. Among roughly 420,000 distinct CDR3 sequences, around 15% were seen once, and the ten largest hold approximately 17%. This sample was also put to use in a study of T cells in Graves' hyperthyroidism and ophthalmopathy.

The input for sequencing was peripheral blood mononuclear cells (PBMCs), taken at new diagnosis, from a patient treated with antithyroid drugs. Receptors were obtained from a woman between 50 and 59 years old with Graves disease. The CDR3 runs from the conserved cysteine through the conserved F or W. Each record gives: J gene, D gene, clone size, V gene, CDR3 protein, CDR3 DNA. D genes are given only for firm matches. Size tells how often a clone was seen (once, few, many) or the class of an expanded clone, and some rows leave it out.

J gene: TRBJ2-7
D gene: TRBD1
clone size: .
V gene: TRBV5-1
CDR3 protein: CASSFWTGLGSYEQYF
CDR3 DNA: TGCGCCAGCAGCTTTTGGACAGGGTTAGGTTCCTACGAGCAGTACTTC

J gene: TRBJ2-1
D gene: .
clone size: many
V gene: TRBV7-2
CDR3 protein: CASSFGVSSYNEQFF
CDR3 DNA: TGTGCCAGCAGCTTTGGGGTATCCTCCTACAATGAGCAGTTCTTC

J gene: TRBJ2-7
D gene: TRBD2
clone size: few
V gene: TRBV11-2
CDR3 protein: CASSLVASGAEQYF
CDR3 DNA: TGTGCCAGCAGCTTAGTAGCTAGCGGAGCCGAGCAGTACTTC

J gene: TRBJ1-2
D gene: .
clone size: many
V gene: TRBV6-4
CDR3 protein: CASSYATAWGYGYTF
CDR3 DNA: TGTGCCAGCAGTTACGCGACAGCCTGGGGCTATGGCTACACCTTC

J gene: TRBJ1-6
D gene: .
clone size: .
V gene: TRBV25-1
CDR3 protein: CASSGEGEILPGNSPLHF
CDR3 DNA: TGTGCCAGCAGCGGAGAGGGAGAAATCTTACCGGGAAATTCACCCCTCCACTTT

J gene: TRBJ1-2
D gene: .
clone size: .
V gene: TRBV29-1
CDR3 protein: CSVEQENYGYTF
CDR3 DNA: TGCAGCGTTGAACAGGAGAACTATGGCTACACCTTC

J gene: TRBJ2-7
D gene: TRBD2
clone size: many
V gene: TRBV6-5
CDR3 protein: CASSYGASGSHEQYF
CDR3 DNA: TGTGCCAGCAGTTACGGGGCTAGCGGGAGCCACGAGCAGTACTTC

J gene: TRBJ1-6
D gene: .
clone size: few
V gene: TRBV5-1
CDR3 protein: CASSAQGDSYNSPLHF
CDR3 DNA: TGCGCCAGCAGCGCACAGGGCGACTCCTATAATTCACCCCTCCACTTT

J gene: TRBJ2-3
D gene: TRBD2
clone size: many
V gene: TRBV7-3
CDR3 protein: CASSTSGLSTDTQYF
CDR3 DNA: TGTGCCAGCAGTACTAGCGGGTTAAGCACAGATACGCAGTATTTT

J gene: TRBJ2-7
D gene: TRBD2
clone size: .
V gene: TRBV2
CDR3 protein: CASSEDSGTSMYEQYF
CDR3 DNA: TGTGCCAGCAGTGAAGATAGCGGGACTAGCATGTACGAGCAGTACTTC

J gene: TRBJ1-5
D gene: .
clone size: many
V gene: TRBV7-8
CDR3 protein: CASSLERAGNQPQHF
CDR3 DNA: TGTGCCAGCAGCTTAGAGCGGGCGGGCAATCAGCCCCAGCATTTT

J gene: TRBJ2-7
D gene: .
clone size: .
V gene: TRBV14
CDR3 protein: CASSQEASTYEQYF
CDR3 DNA: TGTGCCAGCAGCCAAGAAGCCTCAACCTACGAGCAGTACTTC

J gene: TRBJ2-7
D gene: .
clone size: many
V gene: TRBV14
CDR3 protein: CASSQDPGQTSSYEQYF
CDR3 DNA: TGTGCCAGCAGCCAAGACCCTGGACAGACGAGCTCCTACGAGCAGTACTTC

J gene: TRBJ1-1
D gene: .
clone size: many
V gene: TRBV24-1
CDR3 protein: CATSDRTEKAFF
CDR3 DNA: TGTGCCACCAGTGATCGGACAGAAAAAGCTTTCTTT

J gene: TRBJ1-1
D gene: .
clone size: many
V gene: TRBV9
CDR3 protein: CASSVGSGGTEAFF
CDR3 DNA: TGTGCCAGCAGCGTAGGGTCGGGCGGCACTGAAGCTTTCTTT

J gene: TRBJ1-2
D gene: .
clone size: .
V gene: TRBV7-9
CDR3 protein: CASSLSPGEGEYYGYTF
CDR3 DNA: TGTGCCAGCAGCTTATCGCCTGGGGAGGGGGAATACTATGGCTACACCTTC

J gene: TRBJ1-1
D gene: .
clone size: .
V gene: TRBV19
CDR3 protein: CASNRGGADTEAFF
CDR3 DNA: TGTGCCAGTAATCGTGGGGGGGCAGACACTGAAGCTTTCTTT

J gene: TRBJ2-4
D gene: TRBD2
clone size: .
V gene: TRBV3-1
CDR3 protein: CASSQVTSALAKNIQYF
CDR3 DNA: TGTGCCAGCAGCCAAGTGACTAGCGCTCTAGCCAAAAACATTCAGTACTTC

J gene: TRBJ2-3
D gene: .
clone size: many
V gene: TRBV5-1
CDR3 protein: CASSTGQTWGGMDTQYF
CDR3 DNA: TGCGCCAGCAGCACAGGACAGACCTGGGGCGGGATGGATACGCAGTATTTT

J gene: TRBJ2-3
D gene: TRBD2
clone size: .
V gene: TRBV28
CDR3 protein: CASRPTLGLAGTTQTQYF
CDR3 DNA: TGTGCCAGCAGACCAACCCTAGGACTAGCGGGAACCACTCAAACGCAGTATTTT

J gene: TRBJ1-2
D gene: .
clone size: many
V gene: TRBV19
CDR3 protein: CASNGPPGQARGYGYTF
CDR3 DNA: TGTGCCAGCAATGGCCCCCCGGGGCAGGCCCGGGGCTATGGCTACACCTTC

J gene: TRBJ2-5
D gene: .
clone size: .
V gene: TRBV4-1
CDR3 protein: CASRGHQRQRETQYF
CDR3 DNA: TGCGCCAGCCGGGGACATCAACGGCAGCGCGAGACCCAGTACTTC

J gene: TRBJ1-3
D gene: .
clone size: many
V gene: TRBV6-5
CDR3 protein: CASSYSMEHSGNTIYF
CDR3 DNA: TGTGCCAGCAGTTACTCTATGGAACACTCTGGAAACACCATATATTTT

J gene: TRBJ2-7
D gene: TRBD2
clone size: many
V gene: TRBV11-2
CDR3 protein: CASSPGGVYEQYF
CDR3 DNA: TGTGCCAGCAGCCCTGGGGGGGTGTACGAGCAGTACTTC

J gene: TRBJ2-7
D gene: TRBD2
clone size: .
V gene: TRBV27
CDR3 protein: CASRQTSGRAYEQYF
CDR3 DNA: TGTGCCAGCAGACAGACTAGCGGGAGGGCCTACGAGCAGTACTTC

J gene: TRBJ2-7
D gene: TRBD2
clone size: many
V gene: TRBV7-2
CDR3 protein: CASSSTVQVTSGYYEQYF
CDR3 DNA: TGTGCCAGCAGCTCAACCGTTCAGGTGACTAGCGGTTACTACGAGCAGTACTTC

J gene: TRBJ2-7
D gene: .
clone size: few
V gene: TRBV27
CDR3 protein: CATPVEQYF
CDR3 DNA: TGTGCCACGCCTGTCGAGCAGTACTTC

J gene: TRBJ2-5
D gene: TRBD1
clone size: .
V gene: TRBV5-1
CDR3 protein: CASSTQGAHGETQYF
CDR3 DNA: TGCGCCAGCAGCACCCAGGGGGCGCATGGGGAGACCCAGTACTTC

J gene: TRBJ1-5
D gene: TRBD1
clone size: .
V gene: TRBV9
CDR3 protein: CASSKTGWSNQPQHF
CDR3 DNA: TGTGCCAGCAGCAAGACAGGGTGGAGCAATCAGCCCCAGCATTTT

J gene: TRBJ2-7
D gene: TRBD2
clone size: many
V gene: TRBV28
CDR3 protein: CASSPTSGRAYEQYF
CDR3 DNA: TGTGCCAGCAGCCCTACTAGCGGGAGGGCCTACGAGCAGTACTTC

J gene: TRBJ2-2
D gene: .
clone size: .
V gene: TRBV4-1
CDR3 protein: CASSQDFQGGTGELFF
CDR3 DNA: TGCGCCAGCAGCCAAGATTTCCAGGGAGGTACCGGGGAGCTGTTTTTT

J gene: TRBJ2-7
D gene: TRBD1
clone size: many
V gene: TRBV12-3/TRBV12-4
CDR3 protein: CATAGTGFRSAYEQYF
CDR3 DNA: TGTGCCACCGCCGGGACAGGGTTCCGGAGTGCCTACGAGCAGTACTTC

J gene: TRBJ2-6
D gene: .
clone size: .
V gene: TRBV29-1
CDR3 protein: CSVFGQDSPLGANVLTF
CDR3 DNA: TGCAGCGTTTTTGGGCAGGATAGTCCTCTGGGGGCCAACGTCCTGACTTTC

J gene: TRBJ2-5
D gene: .
clone size: many
V gene: TRBV2
CDR3 protein: CASSYEAGLDGTQYF
CDR3 DNA: TGTGCCAGCAGCTACGAAGCGGGCCTAGATGGGACCCAGTACTTC

J gene: TRBJ2-1
D gene: .
clone size: many
V gene: TRBV5-1
CDR3 protein: CASSFGEGAYYNEQFF
CDR3 DNA: TGCGCCAGCAGCTTCGGAGAGGGAGCCTACTACAATGAGCAGTTCTTC

J gene: TRBJ2-7
D gene: TRBD1
clone size: .
V gene: TRBV7-6
CDR3 protein: CASSLGQGASSYEQYF
CDR3 DNA: TGTGCCAGCAGCTTAGGACAGGGCGCAAGCTCCTACGAGCAGTACTTC

J gene: TRBJ1-1
D gene: .
clone size: many
V gene: TRBV3-1
CDR3 protein: CASSYAVGTDMNTEAFF
CDR3 DNA: TGTGCCAGCAGCTACGCAGTGGGAACAGACATGAACACTGAAGCTTTCTTT

J gene: TRBJ2-2
D gene: TRBD2
clone size: many
V gene: TRBV12-3/TRBV12-4
CDR3 protein: CASSLEAGDAGELFF
CDR3 DNA: TGTGCCAGCAGTTTAGAAGCGGGAGACGCCGGGGAGCTGTTTTTT

J gene: TRBJ2-2
D gene: .
clone size: few
V gene: TRBV30
CDR3 protein: CAWSLRQTGELFF
CDR3 DNA: TGTGCCTGGAGTCTCCGTCAGACCGGGGAGCTGTTTTTT

J gene: TRBJ2-3
D gene: TRBD1
clone size: many
V gene: TRBV6-5
CDR3 protein: CASSYSIRGFPDTQYF
CDR3 DNA: TGTGCCAGCAGTTACTCGATCAGGGGGTTCCCAGATACGCAGTATTTT

J gene: TRBJ2-3
D gene: TRBD2
clone size: few
V gene: TRBV7-9
CDR3 protein: CASSLGWTSGSLDTQYF
CDR3 DNA: TGTGCCAGCAGCTTAGGATGGACTAGCGGGAGTTTGGATACGCAGTATTTT

J gene: TRBJ2-3
D gene: TRBD2
clone size: many
V gene: TRBV9
CDR3 protein: CASSVDPAGVATDTQYF
CDR3 DNA: TGTGCCAGCAGCGTAGACCCAGCGGGAGTAGCCACAGATACGCAGTATTTT

J gene: TRBJ2-2
D gene: TRBD2
clone size: .
V gene: TRBV9
CDR3 protein: CASSEGTSGELFF
CDR3 DNA: TGTGCCAGCAGCGAGGGGACTAGCGGGGAGCTGTTTTTT

J gene: TRBJ2-1
D gene: TRBD2
clone size: few
V gene: TRBV20-1
CDR3 protein: CSALAGVAYNEQFF
CDR3 DNA: TGCAGTGCTTTAGCGGGAGTTGCCTACAATGAGCAGTTCTTC

J gene: TRBJ1-2
D gene: .
clone size: many
V gene: TRBV6-1
CDR3 protein: CASSEAGGANYGYTF
CDR3 DNA: TGTGCCAGCAGTGAAGCAGGGGGAGCTAACTATGGCTACACCTTC

J gene: TRBJ1-5
D gene: .
clone size: many
V gene: TRBV12-3/TRBV12-4
CDR3 protein: CASSLVQFSNQPQHF
CDR3 DNA: TGTGCCAGCAGTTTAGTTCAGTTTAGCAATCAGCCCCAGCATTTT

J gene: TRBJ1-5
D gene: .
clone size: .
V gene: TRBV9
CDR3 protein: CASSVGTSGPQHF
CDR3 DNA: TGTGCCAGCAGCGTAGGTACTTCGGGGCCCCAGCATTTT

J gene: TRBJ2-3
D gene: TRBD1
clone size: .
V gene: TRBV9
CDR3 protein: CASSKDRNVADTQYF
CDR3 DNA: TGTGCCAGCAGCAAGGACAGGAATGTGGCAGATACGCAGTATTTT

J gene: TRBJ2-7
D gene: TRBD2
clone size: .
V gene: TRBV29-1
CDR3 protein: CSARASGGSYEQYF
CDR3 DNA: TGCAGCGCCCGGGCTAGCGGGGGCTCCTACGAGCAGTACTTC

J gene: TRBJ2-7
D gene: .
clone size: many
V gene: TRBV6-1
CDR3 protein: CASSEAQGTRYEQYF
CDR3 DNA: TGTGCCAGCAGTGAAGCCCAGGGAACCCGCTACGAGCAGTACTTC

J gene: TRBJ1-5
D gene: .
clone size: few
V gene: TRBV7-2
CDR3 protein: CASSFYKTNQPQHF
CDR3 DNA: TGTGCCAGCAGCTTTTACAAAACGAATCAGCCCCAGCATTTT

J gene: TRBJ1-4
D gene: .
clone size: many
V gene: TRBV12-3/TRBV12-4
CDR3 protein: CASSLMGTNEKLFF
CDR3 DNA: TGTGCCAGCAGTTTGATGGGGACTAATGAAAAACTGTTTTTT

J gene: TRBJ2-1
D gene: TRBD2
clone size: many
V gene: TRBV12-3/TRBV12-4
CDR3 protein: CASSSPGLAGTYNEQFF
CDR3 DNA: TGTGCCAGCAGTTCCCCGGGACTAGCGGGAACCTACAATGAGCAGTTCTTC

J gene: TRBJ2-1
D gene: .
clone size: few
V gene: TRBV7-9
CDR3 protein: CASSTPGTGYNEQFF
CDR3 DNA: TGTGCCAGCAGCACTCCCGGCACAGGGTACAATGAGCAGTTCTTC